This T cell receptor (beta chain) came from a study of T cell responses to AZD1222 COVID-19 vaccine (dated by TCRdb to the early 2020s). About the investigation overall: AZD1222 recipients given second doses at about 4 weeks or at about 12 weeks were pooled, since spike-specific TCR depth and breadth were not found to differ between the two schedules. TCR sequencing covered over 230 trial participants: 200 to 210 given two doses of AZD1222 and about 26 given two doses of MenACWY control vaccine. Trial participants were enrolled by age into subgroups of 18-55, 56-69 and 70-plus years, and around 150, 28 and 57 TCR-sequenced participants, respectively, were included in these subgroups.

The CDR3 regions of human TCRbeta chains were analyzed by immunosequencing. For the original study's pipeline: Repertoire TCRs were checked for matches against a reference library of SARS-CoV-2-specific TCRs that had been generated using the MIRA antigen-specificity platform. Breadth meant the fraction of unique TCRs that were SARS-CoV-2-associated, whereas depth meant the fraction of total T cells that were SARS-CoV-2-associated. Using the MIRA data, each spike-specific TCR was mapped to the spike region that the TCR reacts to and placed in a CD4 or CD8 class. Log10-transformed breadth and depth values were compared by one-way ANOVA with Sidak's multiple comparisons tests. This immuneACCESS table, as held by TCRdb, lists in-frame sequences with V and J called but not all clones. Of the missing ones, under half trace to an unresolved V gene in checked studies; the others have no known cause. D and trimming were read from the DNA, whereas the V and J calls and clone size are those reported in that table. The sample table shows about 130,000 clones, and around 84% are seen once. The top ten constitute 9.5% to 15% of the sample.

The intended sense of this specimen's time point label: baseline before first vaccination. Vaccinee samples came from UK trials COV001 and COV002, including a single-blind randomized controlled phase 2/3 trial of AZD1222 (ChAdOx1 nCoV-19) in healthy adults. For TCRbeta chain sequencing, PBMC samples were collected from trial participants at day 0 and at day 28 after the second dose. Comments on this clone: No cognate antigen has been identified for it. Base quality data are lacking; no much larger clone is found one base away.

Overall study results and their limits: The vaccine-associated CD4 TCRs covered the entire spike protein, and the dominant responses fell in regions 160-218 and 743-854. Conclusions about previously exposed vaccinees are limited because only a handful of AZD1222 recipients were SARS-CoV-2 seropositive at baseline. After two AZD1222 doses, both the breadth and the depth of spike-specific TCRs were significantly higher than at day 0 and than in MenACWY recipients. Epitopes outside the regions mutated in the B.1.351 and B.1.1.7 variants were reportedly recognized by nearly half of the unique spike-specific TCRs. In the small 56-69-year group, the increase in depth fell short of significance, most likely because of low power. Most participants were white British and females outnumbered males, and the authors suggested that clonal diversity may have been underestimated. Because no day 14 peak-response samples were available, the repertoires could be characterized only after the peak T cell response.

Between the V and J ends, shortened by 6 bases and 2 bases respectively, the junction contains 11 bases. Counted from cysteine to phenylalanine, this CDR3 has 14 amino acids. Only the CDR3 portion is preserved as DNA: 42 bases, with reading frame beginning at the first base. Based on the germline V gene, the CDR1 and CDR2 sequences are MNHEY and SVGAGI. This clonotype originated in an adult in good health. The starting material was peripheral blood, obtained on day 0 of AZD1222 vaccination. The chain links TRBV6-5 with TRBJ1-3; the D gene is perhaps TRBD1, on 6 matching bases. The CDR3 corresponds to CASRLGATGNTIYF. The sequenced DNA: TGTGCCAGCAGACTGGGGGCGACTGGAAACACCATATATTTT.